The sequence of this TCR beta chain was determined in a study of blood T cell repertoires in COVID-19. CDR3 length: 15 amino acids. V dropped 4 bases and J dropped 7; count of bases not matched to a gene: 13. CDR1 SGHRS and CDR2 YFSETQ come from the germline V gene. Seattle enrolled patients during active infection and tracked them longitudinally. Original analysis: Estimated nucleated cell counts came from reference gene primer amplification. Method: immunoSEQ multiplex PCR; TCRdb's copy keeps in-frame clones and lacks some. The V and J calls and clone size were taken over from that table, and D and trimming were inferred from the DNA. The sample includes more than 350,000 clones, roughly 86% seen only once; the top ten take 10%.

The V call is TRBV5-1, the J call TRBJ1-2; 7 bases agree with TRBD1. The sequencing input was peripheral blood. This TCR was recovered from a woman younger than 45 with COVID-19, enrolled during active disease. The CDR3 nucleotides are TGCGCCAGCAGCCCGTTCCCTGGACAGGCGAGTGGCTACACCTTC. Translating gives CASSPFPGQASGYTF.